A selection of T cell receptor beta chains follows, all from one sample in a study of cytomegalovirus exposure and HLA in healthy donors. Sequencing was performed with immunoSEQ multiplex PCR; in TCRdb, only in-frame clones are kept and a portion is missing. Here the sample spans around 160,000 clones, under 85% being singletons. The sample was PBMCs. The receptors derive from a woman aged 40 to 55 in good health and CMV-seropositive. Each CDR3 is given with its conserved first and last residue. Each record gives: D gene, J gene, clone size, V gene, CDR3 DNA, CDR3 protein. D genes are given only for firm matches. Clone sizes are given selectively: once, few, many, or a class where the clone is expanded.

D: TRBD1
J: TRBJ1-1
size: few
V: TRBV5-1
DNA: TGCGCCAGCAGCGAGGACAGGGGCACTGAAGCTTTCTTT
CDR3: CASSEDRGTEAFF

D: TRBD1
J: TRBJ2-7
size: once
V: TRBV7-9
DNA: TGTGCCAGCAGCTTAGCGGGACAGGGAAGTTCCGAGCAGTACTTC
CDR3: CASSLAGQGSSEQYF

D: TRBD1
J: TRBJ2-3
size: -
V: TRBV6-5
DNA: TGTGCCAGCACCCTAAGGGGACAGGGGGTGGATACGCAGTATTTT
CDR3: CASTLRGQGVDTQYF

D: -
J: TRBJ2-5
size: -
V: TRBV4-2
DNA: TGTGCCAGCAGCCAAGAAGGCAGGGGAGGGGAGACCCAGTACTTC
CDR3: CASSQEGRGGETQYF

D: -
J: TRBJ1-1
size: few
V: TRBV5-1
DNA: TGCGCCAGCAGCTCCCGGGAGGGAGAAGCTTTCTTT
CDR3: CASSSREGEAFF

D: -
J: TRBJ1-1
size: -
V: TRBV18
DNA: TGTGCCAGCTCACCCTCTGGGCGGGACACTGAAGCTTTCTTT
CDR3: CASSPSGRDTEAFF

D: -
J: TRBJ2-2
size: -
V: TRBV11-3
DNA: TGTGCCAGCAGCAGGGACTGGCCCACCGGGGAGCTGTTTTTT
CDR3: CASSRDWPTGELFF

D: -
J: TRBJ2-2
size: -
V: TRBV27
DNA: TGTGCCAGCAGTTACACAAGTACCGGGGAGCTGTTTTTT
CDR3: CASSYTSTGELFF

D: -
J: TRBJ1-3
size: -
V: TRBV6-1
DNA: TGTGCCAGCAGGGGGGGCTCTGGAAACACCATATATTTT
CDR3: CASRGGSGNTIYF

D: -
J: TRBJ2-2
size: -
V: TRBV10-2
DNA: TGCGCCAATTCGAGCGGATTCAACACCGGGGAGCTGTTTTTT
CDR3: CANSSGFNTGELFF

D: -
J: TRBJ1-1
size: -
V: TRBV7-9
DNA: TGTGCCAGCAGCTTGCGGGAACTGGGCACTGAAGCTTTCTTT
CDR3: CASSLRELGTEAFF

D: -
J: TRBJ2-3
size: -
V: TRBV5-1
DNA: TGCGCCAGCAGCGCACGAATAGTAGCAGATACGCAGTATTTT
CDR3: CASSARIVADTQYF

D: -
J: TRBJ1-3
size: -
V: TRBV28
DNA: TGTGCCAGCAGAAGCAGAGGATCCTGGACTGGAAACACCATATATTTT
CDR3: CASRSRGSWTGNTIYF

D: -
J: TRBJ1-6
size: once
V: TRBV30
DNA: TGTGCCTGGAGTGTGTTTGGGTCCGGAGTTGGTAATTCACCCCTCCACTTT
CDR3: CAWSVFGSGVGNSPLHF

D: TRBD1
J: TRBJ2-5
size: -
V: TRBV18
DNA: TGTGCCAGCTCACTTCGGACAGGGGGGCAAGAGACCCAGTACTTC
CDR3: CASSLRTGGQETQYF

D: -
J: TRBJ1-1
size: once
V: TRBV18
DNA: TGTGCCAGCTCACCAACCCGGGGGGTGTTGAACACTGAAGCTTTCTTT
CDR3: CASSPTRGVLNTEAFF

D: -
J: TRBJ1-1
size: -
V: TRBV11-2
DNA: TGTGCCAGCAGCTTTCGGGAGGGGCTCACTGAAGCTTTCTTT
CDR3: CASSFREGLTEAFF

D: TRBD1
J: TRBJ2-5
size: -
V: TRBV19
DNA: TGTGCCACGAGACAGGGGGCCGGAGAGACCCAGTACTTC
CDR3: CATRQGAGETQYF

D: -
J: TRBJ1-6
size: -
V: TRBV5-4
DNA: TGTGCCAGCAGCTTGGAAACGAGCAATTCACCCCTCCACTTT
CDR3: CASSLETSNSPLHF

D: TRBD1
J: TRBJ2-7
size: -
V: TRBV5-1
DNA: TGCGCCAGCAGCTTAGAGGGACAGGGGATCCGCGAGCAGTACTTC
CDR3: CASSLEGQGIREQYF

D: TRBD1
J: TRBJ1-4
size: once
V: TRBV28
DNA: TGTGCCAGCAGTCAGCGGACAGGCGGACTGTTTTTT
CDR3: CASSQRTGGLFF

D: TRBD1
J: TRBJ2-3
size: -
V: TRBV2
DNA: TGTGCCAGCAGTGAGTACTCCTATGTGGGACAGAATTTT
CDR3: CASSEYSYVGQNF

D: -
J: TRBJ2-2
size: -
V: TRBV19
DNA: TGTGCCAGTAGTATCTCAAACAGGGTTGACACCGGGGAGCTGTTTTTT
CDR3: CASSISNRVDTGELFF

D: TRBD2
J: TRBJ2-3
size: -
V: TRBV6-5
DNA: TGTGCCAGCAGTTACCCGGGAGGGAGCAGGCAGTATTTT
CDR3: CASSYPGGSRQYF

D: -
J: TRBJ1-2
size: few
V: TRBV5-1
DNA: TGCGCCAGCAGCAGGTCGAAGGGGGGGGACTATGGCTACACCTTC
CDR3: CASSRSKGGDYGYTF

D: TRBD2
J: TRBJ2-1
size: -
V: TRBV5-1
DNA: TGCGCCAGCAGCTTGGGTAGCGGGGGGAGCACTGAAAATGAGCAGTTCTTC
CDR3: CASSLGSGGSTENEQFF

D: TRBD2
J: TRBJ2-7
size: -
V: TRBV11-2
DNA: TGTGCCAGCAGCTTAGTCGGGGGGGCCTACGAGCAGTACTTC
CDR3: CASSLVGGAYEQYF

D: -
J: TRBJ2-3
size: -
V: TRBV27
DNA: TGTGCCAGCAGTTTATCGCCCCCGGTTACGCAGTATTTT
CDR3: CASSLSPPVTQYF

D: -
J: TRBJ2-3
size: once
V: TRBV10-3
DNA: TGTGCCATCAGCACCCCGGATAGGAGAGATACGCAGTATTTT
CDR3: CAISTPDRRDTQYF

D: TRBD2
J: TRBJ2-2
size: -
V: TRBV5-4
DNA: TGTGCCAGCAGCTTGGGACTAGCGGGGTCCGGGGAGCTGTTTTTT
CDR3: CASSLGLAGSGELFF

D: -
J: TRBJ2-4
size: -
V: TRBV7-9
DNA: TGTGCCAGCAGCTCTGGGAGCCAGGCCATTCAGTACTTC
CDR3: CASSSGSQAIQYF

D: TRBD2
J: TRBJ2-5
size: -
V: TRBV19
DNA: TGTGCCAGTAGTACTAGCGGGGGTAAAGAGACCCAGTACTTC
CDR3: CASSTSGGKETQYF

D: TRBD1
J: TRBJ2-3
size: -
V: TRBV6-5
DNA: TGTGCCAGCAGTTGGCGGGCGGGACAGGGAACAGATACGCAGTATTTT
CDR3: CASSWRAGQGTDTQYF

D: TRBD2
J: TRBJ2-5
size: -
V: TRBV7-7
DNA: TGTGCCAGCAGCCACGGGACTAACCAAGAGACCCAGTACTTC
CDR3: CASSHGTNQETQYF

D: -
J: TRBJ2-3
size: -
V: TRBV5-4
DNA: TGTGCCAGCAGCCCAGGACTAATAGGTACAGATACGCAGTATTTT
CDR3: CASSPGLIGTDTQYF

D: -
J: TRBJ1-6
size: -
V: TRBV7-2
DNA: TGTGCCAGCAGCTTATTGAGCGGGGGCCAAGATTCACCCCTCCACTTT
CDR3: CASSLLSGGQDSPLHF

D: -
J: TRBJ1-1
size: -
V: TRBV5-5
DNA: TGTGCCAGCAGCCCCCCTCGGAACACTGAAGCTTTCTTT
CDR3: CASSPPRNTEAFF

D: TRBD1
J: TRBJ1-1
size: -
V: TRBV6-4
DNA: TGTGCCAGGTCCACCGACAGGGGGCACACTGAAGCTTTCTTT
CDR3: CARSTDRGHTEAFF

D: -
J: TRBJ1-3
size: -
V: TRBV2
DNA: TGTGCCAGCACCCCCTTGTCCTCTGGAAACACCATATATTTT
CDR3: CASTPLSSGNTIYF

D: -
J: TRBJ2-7
size: few
V: TRBV10-3
DNA: TGTGCCATCAGGGAGGCGGGAAGCTCCTACGAGCAGTACTTC
CDR3: CAIREAGSSYEQYF

D: TRBD2
J: TRBJ2-5
size: -
V: TRBV5-1
DNA: TGCGCCAGCAGCTTGGATCCGATGGGACTAGCGGGGGGTGAGACCCAGTACTTC
CDR3: CASSLDPMGLAGGETQYF

D: TRBD2
J: TRBJ2-1
size: -
V: TRBV6-1
DNA: TGTGCCAGCAGGAGGACTAGCGGATCCTACAATGAGCAGTTCTTC
CDR3: CASRRTSGSYNEQFF

D: TRBD2
J: TRBJ2-1
size: -
V: TRBV27
DNA: TGTGCCAGCAGTTTATCGTTTTTAGCGGGGCGAAGGGATGAGCAGTTCTTC
CDR3: CASSLSFLAGRRDEQFF

D: TRBD2
J: TRBJ2-1
size: -
V: TRBV7-9
DNA: TGTGCCAGCAGCTTAGCGTTAGGACTAGCGGGGGAATACAATGAGCAGTTCTTC
CDR3: CASSLALGLAGEYNEQFF

D: TRBD2
J: TRBJ2-2
size: few
V: TRBV11-2
DNA: TGTGCCAGCAGCTACACTAGCGGGGCCCGCACCGGGGAGCTGTTTTTT
CDR3: CASSYTSGARTGELFF

D: TRBD2
J: TRBJ2-2
size: -
V: TRBV9
DNA: TGTGCCAGCAGCGAGAGCGGGGGGGTTACCGGGGAGCTGTTTTTT
CDR3: CASSESGGVTGELFF

D: TRBD2
J: TRBJ2-3
size: -
V: TRBV5-1
DNA: TGCGCCAGCAGCAGGGGACTAGCGGGGCGCACAGATACGCAGTATTTT
CDR3: CASSRGLAGRTDTQYF

D: -
J: TRBJ2-7
size: -
V: TRBV5-6
DNA: TGTGCCAGCAGCCCGGTGGGGGGGCCCGGGGAGCAGTACTTC
CDR3: CASSPVGGPGEQYF

D: TRBD1
J: TRBJ1-1
size: -
V: TRBV4-1
DNA: TGCGCCAGCACCCAGAGCTCCGGGACAGGGTTCACTGAAGCTTTCTTT
CDR3: CASTQSSGTGFTEAFF

D: TRBD2
J: TRBJ2-7
size: -
V: TRBV6-1
DNA: TGTGCCAGCAGAAGGACTAGCGGGTCCTACGAGCAGTACTTC
CDR3: CASRRTSGSYEQYF

D: -
J: TRBJ1-2
size: -
V: TRBV30
DNA: TGTGCCTGGAGTCGGGACTATGGCTACACCTTC
CDR3: CAWSRDYGYTF

D: TRBD2
J: TRBJ2-1
size: -
V: TRBV4-2
DNA: TGTGCCAGCAGCCAAGTTCTCAGCGGGGCGAACTCCTACAATGAGCAGTTCTTC
CDR3: CASSQVLSGANSYNEQFF

D: -
J: TRBJ2-1
size: -
V: TRBV2
DNA: TGTGCCAGCAGTGAGTGGTTTAGGGGCTACAATGAGCAGTTCTTC
CDR3: CASSEWFRGYNEQFF

D: TRBD1
J: TRBJ2-1
size: -
V: TRBV30
DNA: TGTGCCTGTGGGGGGTGCCGGGACAGGGGAAATGAGCAGTTCTTC
CDR3: CACGGCRDRGNEQFF

D: -
J: TRBJ1-1
size: -
V: TRBV6-5
DNA: TGTGCCAGCAGGACTCATGAAGCTTTCTTT
CDR3: CASRTHEAFF

D: -
J: TRBJ1-2
size: -
V: TRBV15
DNA: TGTGCCACCAGCAGAGCCGCAGGGTGGGGAGGCTACACCTTC
CDR3: CATSRAAGWGGYTF

D: -
J: TRBJ1-1
size: -
V: TRBV6-1
DNA: TGTGCCAGCAGCCAGGTTCGATCTGAAGCTTTCTTT
CDR3: CASSQVRSEAFF

D: -
J: TRBJ1-2
size: -
V: TRBV6-1
DNA: TGTGCCAGCAGTGAAGATGGGGCTAGTGGCTACACCTTC
CDR3: CASSEDGASGYTF

D: TRBD1
J: TRBJ1-2
size: -
V: TRBV28
DNA: TGTGCCAGCAGTTTACAGGGACAGGGCTATGGCTACACCTTC
CDR3: CASSLQGQGYGYTF

D: -
J: TRBJ1-2
size: few
V: TRBV30
DNA: TGTGCCTGGAGTGTCGGGGGAGGCTACACCTTC
CDR3: CAWSVGGGYTF